What follows are 32 T cell receptor beta chains derived from one specimen sequenced in a study of blood T cell repertoires in COVID-19. Sequencing was performed with immunoSEQ multiplex PCR; in TCRdb, only in-frame clones are kept and a portion is missing. This table holds under 200,000 clones, approximately 85% found once. Source material: peripheral blood. Receptors originate from a man in his forties with acute or convalescent COVID-19.

V gene TRBV9 combines with J gene TRBJ1-2; D not certain. Looked up from germline, CDR1 is SGDLS and CDR2 is YYNGEE. The CDR3 length is 11 residues. V lost 4 bases to trimming and J lost 3 bases, with 4 bases between them. CDR3 region: CASSRDYGYTF. CDR3 nucleotide sequence: TGTGCCAGCAGCCGTGACTATGGCTACACCTTC.

Only one count was recorded for this clone. V and J are TRBV25-1 and TRBJ1-2; D unclear. Germline V gene sequence: CDR1 MGHDK, CDR2 SYGVNS. With 5 bases removed from V and 0 bases from J, the gap between germline ends came to 4 bases. The CDR3 runs to 12 residues. The CDR3 DNA follows: TGTGCCAGCAGTAGAGCTAACTATGGCTACACCTTC. Its translation is CASSRANYGYTF.

This clone was recorded only once. V is TRBV5-1 and J is TRBJ1-6, with 7 bases matching TRBD1. In germline, CDR1 is SGHRS, CDR2 YFSETQ. This CDR3 comprises 16 residues. V shed 4 bases, J shed 7 bases, and the junction held 11 bases outside the gene matches. CDR3 DNA sequence: TGCGCCAGCAGCCGAATGATACAGGGGCTCAATTCACCCCTCCACTTT. It encodes CASSRMIQGLNSPLHF.

This clone was recorded a few times. The CDR3 nucleotides are TGCGCCAGCAGCCGTTTAGGACAGGGATCGGGAAACACCATATATTTT. This translates into CASSRLGQGSGNTIYF. This rearrangement joins TRBV5-1 to TRBJ1-3; TRBD1 agrees at 8 bases. Unmatched junction bases numbered 10, after V lost 4 bases and J lost 4 bases. The germline V gene encodes CDR1 SGHRS and CDR2 YFSETQ. This CDR3 has 16 residues.

The chain carries TRBV24-1 and TRBJ2-1; 8 bases agree with TRBD1. Germline loops: CDR1 KGHDR, CDR2 SFDVKD. The CDR3 totals 14 residues. The J segment lost 6 bases and the V segment lost 7 bases, leaving 7 bases of the junction unmatched. The CDR3: CATSTGGAGNEQFF. The CDR3 coding sequence is TGTGCCACCAGCACAGGGGGAGCGGGCAATGAGCAGTTCTTC.

This clone appeared once. The genes are TRBV5-1 and TRBJ2-2; D possibly corresponds to TRBD2 (5 bases). The CDR3 has 16 residues. Trimming shortened V by 0 bases and J by 2 bases, and 11 bases separated the two germline ends. CDR1 is SGHRS and CDR2 is YFSETQ in the germline V gene. In DNA, the CDR3 is TGCGCCAGCAGCTTGGCCGGGATGGGAAACACCGGGGAGCTGTTTTTT. It encodes CASSLAGMGNTGELFF.

The CDR3 bases are TGTGCCAGTAGTATAGATCTGGGACAGCGAGGACTCTCTGGAAACACCATATATTTT. Protein product: CASSIDLGQRGLSGNTIYF. The gene calls are TRBV19 and TRBJ1-3; 7 bases line up with TRBD1. Losses at the gene ends were 0 bases for V and 0 bases for J; bases not matched to a gene: 11. The germline CDR1 and CDR2 sequences are LNHDA and SQIVND (reference sequence). The CDR3 is 19 residues long.

This chain uses TRBV11-3 with TRBJ2-3; D is possibly TRBD2 (6 bases). This CDR3 has 15 residues. Germline values: CDR1 SGHNT, CDR2 YENEEA. V was trimmed by 4 bases and J by 5 bases, leaving 16 bases between them. In DNA form, the CDR3 reads TGTGCCAGCAGCTACGGCCCCAAGGAGGGAGATACGCAGTATTTT. Amino acid sequence: CASSYGPKEGDTQYF.

V is TRBV21-1 and J is TRBJ1-6; the D call TRBD1 from the table was never checked on the DNA. TRBV21-1 is designated a pseudogene. The CDR3 consists of 17 residues. The CDR3 region is CASSKRLNGQNNSPLHF. Here the CDR3 DNA reads TGTGCCAGCAGCAAACGCCTTAACGGACAGAATAATTCACCCCTCCACTTT.

The chain carries TRBV5-1 and TRBJ1-1; possible D gene TRBD1, 5 bases. Germline lookup yields CDR1 SGHRS and CDR2 YFSETQ. This CDR3 contains 15 residues. V shed 0 bases and J shed 6 bases, with 15 bases lying between them. The CDR3 DNA reads TGCGCCAGCAGCTTGGCCGGTAGTCGGGGGTCTGAAGCTTTCTTT. It is translated as CASSLAGSRGSEAFF. Drawing the rest from reference TRBV5-1 and TRBJ1-1, the complete variable domain is KAGVTQTPRYLIKTRGQQVTLSCSPISGHRSVSWYQQTPGQGLQFLFEYFSETQRNKGNFPGRFSGRQFSNSRSEMNVSTLELGDSALYLCASSLAGSRGSEAFFGQGTRLTVV.

As DNA, the CDR3 is TGTGCCACCAGCATGCGATCCCCGGGACTAGCGGGGGGACGCTCCTACAATGAGCAGTTCTTC. It is translated as CATSMRSPGLAGGRSYNEQFF. V and J are TRBV15 and TRBJ2-1; 15 positions match TRBD2. This CDR3 is built from 21 residues. Germline V CDR1 and CDR2: LNHNV, YYDKDF (reference sequence). Trimming at V came to 4 bases and at J to 0 bases, leaving 13 bases not matched to a gene.

V gene TRBV4-2 combines with J gene TRBJ2-1; 8 nucleotides line up with TRBD2. V lost 0 bases to trimming and J lost 3 bases; unmatched junction nucleotides: 4. CDR1 and CDR2 from the germline V gene are LGHNA and YNFKEQ. The CDR3 is made up of 16 amino acids. The CDR3 here is CASSQEDSGNYNEQFF. For the CDR3, the DNA is TGTGCCAGCAGCCAAGAGGATAGCGGGAACTACAATGAGCAGTTCTTC.

This clone was seen just once. V usage is TRBV20-1 and J usage is TRBJ1-1; maybe TRBD1 (5 bases). The CDR3 length is 14 residues. Trimming removed 3 bases from V and 0 bases from J, with 11 bases in between. Germline V lookup: CDR1 DFQATT, CDR2 SNEGSKA (reference sequence). CDR3 residues: CSASSSGLNTEAFF. The CDR3, as DNA: TGCAGTGCTAGTAGCTCAGGGTTGAACACTGAAGCTTTCTTT.

The CDR3 loop reads CASSEEMNTEAFF. The CDR3 DNA follows: TGTGCCAGCAGCGAGGAAATGAACACTGAAGCTTTCTTT. The chain links TRBV2 to TRBJ1-1; D call uncertain. There are 13 residues in the CDR3. Germline lookup yields CDR1 SNHLY and CDR2 FYNNEI. The V end lost 6 bases, the J end lost 0 bases, and 8 bases lay between the germline ends.

The CDR3 here is CASSHRDSYEQYF. The CDR3 nucleotides read TGTGCCAGCAGCCATCGGGACAGCTACGAGCAGTACTTC. The rearrangement uses TRBV3-1 (or the pseudogene TRBV3-2) and TRBJ2-7; 7 nucleotides align to TRBD1. This CDR3 region has 13 residues. In germline, CDR1 is LGHDT, CDR2 YNNKEL (reference sequence). The V and J ends lost 3 bases and 3 bases, in that order; junction bases with no gene match: 2.

This chain joins TRBV3-1 (or the pseudogene TRBV3-2) and TRBJ2-2; TRBD1 matches at 7 bases. Looked up from germline, CDR1 is LGHDT and CDR2 is YNNKEL (reference sequence). This CDR3 is built from 15 residues. Losses at the gene ends were 3 bases for V and 4 bases for J; bases not matched to a gene: 5. The CDR3 loop is CASSHGDRATGELFF. The CDR3 DNA follows: TGTGCCAGCAGCCACGGCGACAGGGCCACCGGGGAGCTGTTTTTT.

This clone was recorded only once. V and J are TRBV7-9 and TRBJ1-1; D may be TRBD1 (5 bases). Germline CDR1 SEHNR, CDR2 FQNEAQ (reference sequence). Trimming took 5 bases from V and 6 from J, leaving 13 bases between them. The CDR3 spans 13 residues. CDR3 amino acids: CASSPDSPPEAFF. The CDR3 region has the DNA TGTGCCAGCAGCCCAGACAGTCCCCCTGAAGCTTTCTTT.

This chain uses TRBV5-6 with TRBJ2-2; 8 nucleotides match TRBD2. The CDR3 totals 16 residues. Germline V CDR1 and CDR2: SGHDT, YYEEEE. The V and J ends lost 0 bases and 1 base, in that order; junction bases with no gene match: 2. CDR3 in amino acids: CASSLGLAGNTGELFF. The CDR3, as DNA: TGTGCCAGCAGCTTGGGGCTAGCGGGGAACACCGGGGAGCTGTTTTTT.

This chain links TRBV10-3 with TRBJ2-2; TRBD1 matches 9 bases. Germline CDR1 reads ENHRY; CDR2 reads SYGVKD. The ends lost 3 bases at V and 2 bases at J; junction bases unmatched: 7. The CDR3 spans 17 residues. CDR3 in DNA: TGTGCCATCAGTGACCCGGGACAGGGCATTAACACCGGGGAGCTGTTTTTT. The encoded protein is CAISDPGQGINTGELFF.

The chain joins TRBV11-2 to TRBJ2-3; 13 nucleotides line up with TRBD2. Trimming cost V 5 bases and J 6 bases; bases outside gene matches: 14. Germline V gives CDR1 SGHAT, CDR2 FQNNGV. The CDR3 has 18 residues. The CDR3 loop is CASSTQFQLAGGTDTQYF. DNA for the CDR3: TGTGCCAGCAGCACGCAATTCCAACTAGCGGGGGGGACCGATACGCAGTATTTT.

J is TRBJ2-3 and V is TRBV29-1; 10 bases map to TRBD1. The length of the CDR3 is 14 residues. V shed 7 bases, J shed 3 bases, and the junction held 7 bases outside the gene matches. Per germline, CDR1 SQVTM and CDR2 ANQGSEA. The CDR3 sequence: CSGHRQGATDTQYF. CDR3 nucleotides: TGCAGCGGTCACAGACAGGGGGCTACAGATACGCAGTATTTT.

This clone was observed a single time. The chain combines TRBV2 with TRBJ2-7; 7 bases fit TRBD1. Germline-derived CDR1 and CDR2 are SNHLY and FYNNEI. This CDR3 is built from 12 residues. J was trimmed by 6 bases and V by 7 bases; bases with no gene match: 6. CDR3 in DNA: TGTGCCAGCACTCAGACAGGGTTCGAGCAGTACTTC. It codes for CASTQTGFEQYF.

This clone was observed once. The chain couples TRBV19 to TRBJ1-2; 7 positions agree with TRBD1. The V and J ends lost 3 bases and 4 bases, in that order; junction bases with no gene match: 8. Germline loops: CDR1 LNHDA, CDR2 SQIVND (reference sequence). This CDR3 spans 15 amino acids. This CDR3 reads CASSISDRVVYGYTF. The CDR3 DNA reads TGTGCCAGTAGTATTTCTGACAGGGTCGTCTATGGCTACACCTTC.

The V call is TRBV28, the J call TRBJ2-7; the match to TRBD1 covers 7 bases. The CDR3 consists of 14 residues. CDR1 and CDR2 from the germline V gene are MDHEN and SYDVKM. V lost 7 bases, J lost 4 bases, and 10 bases stayed unmatched. The CDR3 reads CASKLTGWGYEQYF. The DNA for the CDR3 is TGTGCCAGCAAACTGACAGGGTGGGGTTACGAGCAGTACTTC.

J is TRBJ1-6 and V is TRBV27, with unresolved D. This CDR3 is 19 amino acids long. V was shortened by 5 bases and J by 0 bases, with 20 bases between the two germline ends. Per the germline V gene, CDR1 is MNHEY and CDR2 is SMNVEV (reference sequence). CDR3 nucleotide sequence: TGTGCCAGCAGTCCCACCGACATTTCCCGCAACTCCTATAATTCACCCCTCCACTTT. Protein sequence: CASSPTDISRNSYNSPLHF.

This clone showed up just once. The CDR3 DNA reads TGTGCCAGCAGCTTAGTTGGGACAATCTATGAGCAGTTCTTC. Translated: CASSLVGTIYEQFF. The genes are TRBV7-9 and TRBJ2-1; the D gene is possibly TRBD1 (6 bases). V lost 1 base and J lost 8, with 12 bases in between. The CDR3 is made up of 14 amino acids. Germline CDR1 and CDR2: SEHNR and FQNEAQ (reference sequence).

V and J are TRBV28 and TRBJ1-3; the D is unclear. CDR3 length: 15 amino acids. Trimming shortened V by 7 bases and J by 2 bases, and 15 bases separated the two germline ends. Germline assignment: CDR1 MDHEN and CDR2 SYDVKM. CDR3 sequence (DNA): TGTGCCAGCATTACGGCGCGGTGGACTGGAAACACCATATATTTT. It translates to CASITARWTGNTIYF.

In DNA, the CDR3 is TGTGCCAGTGGGGACAGGGAGTTTCGAACCGGGGAGCTGTTTTTT. Its protein product is CASGDREFRTGELFF. V is TRBV6-5 and J is TRBJ2-2; 9 nucleotides agree with TRBD1. There are 15 residues in the CDR3. Losses at the gene ends were 9 bases for V and 5 bases for J; bases not matched to a gene: 10. In germline, CDR1 is MNHEY, CDR2 SVGAGI.

The V call is TRBV5-6, the J call TRBJ2-7; 7 bases map to TRBD1. This CDR3 is built from 15 residues. V shed 0 bases and J 7 bases; nucleotides not matched to a gene: 10. In germline, CDR1 is SGHDT, CDR2 YYEEEE. CDR3 protein: CASSLAQGIVWEQYF. CDR3 coding DNA: TGTGCCAGCAGCTTGGCACAGGGGATAGTGTGGGAGCAGTACTTC.

The chain carries TRBV2 and TRBJ2-1; TRBD2 matches 9 bases. The CDR3 totals 15 residues. Looked up from germline, CDR1 is SNHLY and CDR2 is FYNNEI. The trim removed 5 bases at V and 9 bases at J, leaving 11 bases unmatched. Here the CDR3 DNA reads TGTGCCAGCAGTATAGCAGCGGGGGGCGTTTCTGAGCAGTTCTTC. Translating it yields CASSIAAGGVSEQFF.

The chain joins TRBV5-1 to TRBJ2-2, with D possibly matching TRBD2 (5 bases). Trimming left V 4 bases short and J 2 bases short, with 12 bases between. Germline V gene lookup returns CDR1 SGHRS and CDR2 YFSETQ. This CDR3 is built from 15 residues. The CDR3 DNA follows: TGCGCCAGCAGCGGGCGGGCGGCCAACACCGGGGAGCTGTTTTTT. Amino acids: CASSGRAANTGELFF.

The rearrangement uses TRBV7-2 and TRBJ2-1; D may be TRBD1 (6 bases). Germline V gene lookup returns CDR1 SGHTA and CDR2 FQGNSA. CDR3 length: 11 amino acids. Trimming took off 5 bases at V and 9 bases at J, with 8 bases between the two ends. The CDR3 sequence is CASSGGAEQFF. The DNA of the CDR3 is TGTGCCAGCAGCGGGGGCGCTGAGCAGTTCTTC.